Presented here are 10 T cell receptor beta chains from one specimen sequenced in a study of blood T cell repertoires in COVID-19. Profiling relied on immunoSEQ multiplex PCR, and the TCRdb table lists in-frame clones only, not all of them. Here the sample spans about 200,000 clones, 82% being singletons. The material sequenced was PBMCs or T cells enriched from blood (not recorded which). These receptors originate from a middle-aged man who had recovered from COVID-19.

This clone was counted only a few times. This chain connects TRBV3-1 (or the pseudogene TRBV3-2) to TRBJ2-7; a possible D gene is TRBD2 (6 bases). Deletions cut 0 bases from V and 2 bases from J, with 26 bases between. This CDR3 has 20 amino acids. The germline V gene has CDR1 LGHDT and CDR2 YNNKEL (reference sequence). The CDR3 DNA sequence: TGTGCCAGCAGCCAAGATCTTTTTGTGGGCTGCGGGACGAGCGCCTACGAGCAGTACGTC. It yields the protein CASSQDLFVGCGTSAYEQYV.

This chain links TRBV5-5 with TRBJ1-6; no firm D call. There are 14 residues in the CDR3. Trimming shortened V by 2 bases and J by 6 bases, and 9 bases separated the two germline ends. Germline loops: CDR1 SGHKS, CDR2 YYEKEE (reference sequence). The CDR3 is CASSFIQLNSPLHF. CDR3 sequence (DNA): TGTGCCAGCAGCTTCATACAGCTTAATTCACCCCTCCACTTT.

The gene calls are TRBV11-3 and TRBJ2-5; 8 nucleotides agree with TRBD1. The CDR3 runs to 13 residues. J was trimmed by 4 bases and V by 3 bases; bases with no gene match: 1. The germline gives CDR1 SGHNT, CDR2 YENEEA. DNA for the CDR3: TGTGCCAGCAGCTTCGACAGGGGAGAGACCCAGTACTTC. Encoded protein: CASSFDRGETQYF.

The table lists this clone with a few counts. The CDR3 is CASSEWRSQEHGYTF. In DNA form, the CDR3 reads TGTGCCAGCAGTGAATGGAGGTCTCAGGAACATGGCTACACCTTC. The chain carries TRBV2 and TRBJ1-2, with D unclear. Germline CDR1 and CDR2: SNHLY and FYNNEI. This CDR3 is built from 15 residues. The V and J ends lost 2 bases and 6 bases respectively, with 16 bases between them.

The chain carries TRBV5-1 and TRBJ2-2; TRBD2 agrees at 10 bases. The CDR3 consists of 15 residues. Germline CDR1 is SGHRS and CDR2 is YFSETQ. Trimming took 5 bases from V and 5 from J; bases not matched to a gene: 6. CDR3 sequence (DNA): TGCGCCAGCAGTGGTCTAGCGGGAGATACCGGGGAGCTGTTTTTT. It codes for CASSGLAGDTGELFF.

J is TRBJ1-1 and V is TRBV21-1. TRBV21-1 is assigned pseudogene status. CDR3 size: 18 residues. The CDR3 reads CASSEHQTYFSGGAEAFF. CDR3 in DNA: TGTGCCAGCAGCGAACATCAAACGTATTTCAGCGGGGGCGCTGAAGCTTTCTTT.

The chain couples TRBV2 to TRBJ2-5; 11 bases align to TRBD2. The CDR3 contains 15 residues. Germline assignment: CDR1 SNHLY and CDR2 FYNNEI. The V gene end was trimmed by 3 bases and the J gene end by 5 bases; junction bases not matched to a gene: 5. The CDR3 DNA is TGTGCCAGCAGTGACATTAGCGGGAGGGCCGAGACCCAGTACTTC. Protein product: CASSDISGRAETQYF.

The chain carries TRBV5-1 and TRBJ2-3; 9 nucleotides match TRBD1. The CDR3 spans 17 residues. Losses at the gene ends were 4 bases for V and 3 bases for J; bases not matched to a gene: 12. CDR1 and CDR2 (germline): SGHRS, YFSETQ. CDR3 protein: CASSEAGTGRGTDTQYF. The CDR3 DNA reads TGCGCCAGCAGCGAGGCCGGGACAGGGCGGGGGACAGATACGCAGTATTTT.

This clone was picked up one time. The V gene is TRBV10-3, the J gene TRBJ1-2; TRBD1 aligns across 11 bases. CDR3 size: 14 residues. CDR1 is ENHRY and CDR2 is SYGVKD in the germline V gene. The V segment lost 5 bases and the J segment 6 bases; nucleotides outside the gene matches: 5. CDR3 DNA: TGTGCCATCAGTCCGGGACAGGGGGGTCATGGCTACACCTTC. This codes for CAISPGQGGHGYTF.

The chain joins TRBV2 to TRBJ2-7; 9 bases align to TRBD2. The germline V gene encodes CDR1 SNHLY and CDR2 FYNNEI. V lost 5 bases and J lost 2; bases outside the gene matches: 7. The CDR3 covers 15 residues. The CDR3 DNA follows: TGTGCCAGCAGTTCAGATAGCGGGAGAGCCTACGAGCAGTACTTC. As protein: CASSSDSGRAYEQYF.